This T cell receptor (beta chain) was sequenced during a study of T-cell reconstitution after alpha-beta-depleted transplantation in children. V shed 2 bases and J shed 0 bases, with 5 bases lying between them. This CDR3 has 15 amino acids. During its preparation, the TCRbeta library received unique molecular identifiers. From the PCR reads, TCRdb called clonotypes with MiXCR, one entry per CDR3 protein. The sample carries about 100,000 distinct CDR3 sequences, roughly 7.2% recorded once. Study-wide results and caveats: Newly produced T cells mostly accounted for T-cell counts and diversity one year post-transplant.

This clonotype was recorded a few times. Antigen unknown. This rearrangement joins TRBV12-3 or TRBV12-4 to TRBJ2-6; maybe TRBD1 (5 bases). The sequence derives from a boy aged 2 to 10 with acute lymphoblastic leukemia, due to receive a stem cell transplant. The input for sequencing was PBMCs, taken before TCRalphabeta/CD19-depleted stem cell transplant. The CDR3 spells CASSLQGSGANVLTF. The CDR3 DNA reads as TGTGCCAGCAGTTTACAGGGCTCTGGGGCCAACGTCCTGACTTTC.